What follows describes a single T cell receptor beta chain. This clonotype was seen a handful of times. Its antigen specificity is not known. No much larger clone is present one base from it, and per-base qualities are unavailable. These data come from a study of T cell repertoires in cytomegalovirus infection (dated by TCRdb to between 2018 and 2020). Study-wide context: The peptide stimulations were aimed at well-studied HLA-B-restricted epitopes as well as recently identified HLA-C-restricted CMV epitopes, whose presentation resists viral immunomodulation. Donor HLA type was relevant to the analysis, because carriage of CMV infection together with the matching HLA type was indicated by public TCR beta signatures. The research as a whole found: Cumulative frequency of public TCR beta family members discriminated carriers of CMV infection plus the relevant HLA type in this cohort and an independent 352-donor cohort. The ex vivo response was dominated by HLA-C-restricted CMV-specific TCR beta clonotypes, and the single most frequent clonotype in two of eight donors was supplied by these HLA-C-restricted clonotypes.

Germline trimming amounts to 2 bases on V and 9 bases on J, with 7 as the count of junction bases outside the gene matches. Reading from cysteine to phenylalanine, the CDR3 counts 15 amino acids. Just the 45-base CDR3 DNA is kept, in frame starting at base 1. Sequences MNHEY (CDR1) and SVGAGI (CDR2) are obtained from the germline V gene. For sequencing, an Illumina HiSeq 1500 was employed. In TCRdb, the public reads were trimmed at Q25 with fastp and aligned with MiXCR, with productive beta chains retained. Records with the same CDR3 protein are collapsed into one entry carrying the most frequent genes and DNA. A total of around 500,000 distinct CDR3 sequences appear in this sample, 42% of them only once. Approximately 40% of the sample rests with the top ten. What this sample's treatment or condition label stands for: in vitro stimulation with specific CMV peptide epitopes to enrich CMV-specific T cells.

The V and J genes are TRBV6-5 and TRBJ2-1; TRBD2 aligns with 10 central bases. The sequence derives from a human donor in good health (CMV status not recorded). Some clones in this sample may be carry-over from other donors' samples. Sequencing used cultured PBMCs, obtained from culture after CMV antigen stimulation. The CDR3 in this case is CASSYGGLAGVEQFF. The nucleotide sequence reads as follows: TGTGCCAGCAGTTACGGGGGTCTAGCGGGAGTTGAGCAGTTCTTC.